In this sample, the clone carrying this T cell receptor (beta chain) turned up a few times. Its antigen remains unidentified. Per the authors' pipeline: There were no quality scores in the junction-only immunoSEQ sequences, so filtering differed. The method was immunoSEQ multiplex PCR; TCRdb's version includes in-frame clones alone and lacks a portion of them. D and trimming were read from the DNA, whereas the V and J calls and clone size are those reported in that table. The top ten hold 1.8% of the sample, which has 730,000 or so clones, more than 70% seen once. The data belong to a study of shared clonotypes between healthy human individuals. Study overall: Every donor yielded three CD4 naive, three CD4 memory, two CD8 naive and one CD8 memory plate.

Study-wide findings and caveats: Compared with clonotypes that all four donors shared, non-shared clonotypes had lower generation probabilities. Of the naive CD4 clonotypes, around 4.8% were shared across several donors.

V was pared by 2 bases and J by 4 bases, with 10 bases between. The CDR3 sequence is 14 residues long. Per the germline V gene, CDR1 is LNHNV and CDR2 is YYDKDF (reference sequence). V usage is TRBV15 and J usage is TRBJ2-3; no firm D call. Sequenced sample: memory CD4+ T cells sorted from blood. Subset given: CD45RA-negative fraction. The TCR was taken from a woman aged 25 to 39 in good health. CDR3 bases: TGTGCCACCAGCAGAAATACAGACCCAGATACGCAGTATTTT. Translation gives CATSRNTDPDTQYF. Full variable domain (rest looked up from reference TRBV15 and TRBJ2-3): DAMVIQNPRYQVTQFGKPVTLSCSQTLNHNVMYWYQQKSSQAPKLLFHYYDKDFNNEADTPDNFQSRRPNTSFCFLDIRSPGLGDTAMYLCATSRNTDPDTQYFGPGTRLTVL.